This record looks at one T cell receptor beta chain sequence and its context. Per the original methods: Reference gene primer amplification gave nucleated cell count estimates. Profiling relied on immunoSEQ multiplex PCR, and the TCRdb table lists in-frame clones only, not all of them. V, J and clone size reflect that table, while D and trimming were determined from the DNA. The data hold a few hundred thousand clones, with roughly 90% observed a single time. The source of the sample is a study of blood T cell repertoires in COVID-19. Overall study context: COVID-19 samples, acute and convalescent, were from the United States, Italy and Spain. From T cells, B-cell-depleted T cells, or PBMCs came the material, which was cDNA or gDNA.

The sample was peripheral blood. The receptor was isolated from a man aged 60-69 years with acute or convalescent COVID-19.

Here the CDR3 reads CAWANAGELFF. Here the CDR3 DNA reads TGTGCCTGGGCAAATGCCGGGGAGCTGTTTTTT. This rearrangement joins TRBV30 to TRBJ2-2; D remains ambiguous. Germline loops: CDR1 GTSNPN, CDR2 SVGIG (reference sequence). V was cut by 5 bases and J by 6 bases, with 7 bases left in between. This CDR3 region has 11 residues.